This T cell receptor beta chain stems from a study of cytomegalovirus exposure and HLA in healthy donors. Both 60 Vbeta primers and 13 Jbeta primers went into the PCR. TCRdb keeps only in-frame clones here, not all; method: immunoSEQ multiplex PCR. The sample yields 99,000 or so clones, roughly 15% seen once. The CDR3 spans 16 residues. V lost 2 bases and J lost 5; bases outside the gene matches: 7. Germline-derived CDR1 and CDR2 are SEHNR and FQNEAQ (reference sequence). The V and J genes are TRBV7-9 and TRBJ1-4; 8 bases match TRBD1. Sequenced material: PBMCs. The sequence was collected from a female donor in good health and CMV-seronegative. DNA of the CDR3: TGTGCCAGCAGCTTACTGGACAGGGCAGTGAATGAAAAACTGTTTTTT. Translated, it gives CASSLLDRAVNEKLFF.